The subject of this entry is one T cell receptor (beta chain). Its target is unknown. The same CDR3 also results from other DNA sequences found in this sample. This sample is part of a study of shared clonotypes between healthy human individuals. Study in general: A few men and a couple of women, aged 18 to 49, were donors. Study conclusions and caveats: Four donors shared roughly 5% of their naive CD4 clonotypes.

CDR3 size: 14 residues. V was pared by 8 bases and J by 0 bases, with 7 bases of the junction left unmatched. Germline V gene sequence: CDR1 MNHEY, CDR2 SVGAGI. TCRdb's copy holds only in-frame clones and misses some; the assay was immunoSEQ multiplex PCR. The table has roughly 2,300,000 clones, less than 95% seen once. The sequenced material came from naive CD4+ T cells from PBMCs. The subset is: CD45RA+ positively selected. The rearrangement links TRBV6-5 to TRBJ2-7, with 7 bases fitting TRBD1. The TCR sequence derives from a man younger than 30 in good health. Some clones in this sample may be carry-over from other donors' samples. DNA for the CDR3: TGTGCCAGCCGCACAAGGACAGGCTCCTACGAGCAGTACTTC. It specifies CASRTRTGSYEQYF.